This T cell receptor (beta chain) stems from a study of cytomegalovirus exposure and HLA in healthy donors. Study results and caveats: The authors listed around 150 TCR beta chains as cytomegalovirus-associated.

Clones were read by immunoSEQ multiplex PCR, and TCRdb kept only the in-frame ones, dropping some. The table has approximately 150,000 clones, about 89% seen once. The sample holds one count of this clone. Antigen unknown. Germline assignment: CDR1 SGHRS and CDR2 YFSETQ. The CDR3 consists of 12 residues. V shed 4 bases and J shed 3 bases, with 6 bases lying between them. Source material: PBMCs. J is TRBJ2-3 and V is TRBV5-1; D gene ambiguous. This clonotype originated in a man aged 18 to 35 in good health and CMV-seropositive. The chain's CDR3 is CASSPPTDTQYF. CDR3 coding DNA: TGCGCCAGCAGCCCCCCGACAGATACGCAGTATTTT.